The 4 T cell receptor beta chains below come from one sample, sequenced in a study of T cell clonality in common variable immunodeficiency. Only in-frame clones appear in the TCRdb table, and some are missing; sequencing was by immunoSEQ multiplex PCR. The table lists 45,000 to 70,000 clones, with no singletons. Sequenced input: peripheral blood mononuclear cells. Receptors were obtained from a person between 18 and 75 years old in good health.

This clone was seen repeatedly, ten times or more. From the germline J gene comes the end of the CDR3, since the read stops 3 residues before it. The chain links TRBV20-1 to TRBJ2-5; perhaps TRBD2 as D (6 bases). Trimming pared 7 bases from V and 4 bases from J, leaving 13 bases between. Germline loops: CDR1 DFQATT, CDR2 SNEGSKA (reference sequence). The CDR3 runs to 12 residues. The CDR3 here is CSVKRGGETQYF. The covered CDR3 bases are TGCAGTGTAAAAAGGGGAGGAGAGACC.

This clone appeared many times. The CDR3 end lies 3 residues beyond the end of the read and is filled in from the germline J gene. The V call is TRBV2, the J call TRBJ1-2; 9 bases match TRBD1. The CDR3 consists of 14 residues. V trimming: 6 bases; J trimming: 1 base; junction bases outside the gene matches: 3. From germline, CDR1 is SNHLY and CDR2 FYNNEI. The sequenced CDR3 bases are TGTGCCAGCAGGACAGGGGGACTTAACTATGGC. It translates to CASRTGGLNYG. The CDR3 reads in full as CASRTGGLNYGYTF.

This clone was seen ten or more times. The CDR3 bases that were read are TGCAGTCTAGCGGATAGCTCCTACAATGAG. Encoded protein: CSLADSSYNE. The complete CDR3 protein is CSLADSSYNEQFF. The chain links TRBV20-1 to TRBJ2-1; TRBD2 matches at 7 bases. The observed sequence ends 3 residues before the CDR3 terminus, with the missing tail filled in from the germline J gene. The CDR3 covers 13 residues. V gave up 8 bases and J gave up 0 bases; unmatched junction bases: 4. Germline assignment: CDR1 DFQATT and CDR2 SNEGSKA (reference sequence).

This clone has ten or more counts. The sequenced fragment ends 3 residues before the CDR3 boundary, so the rest is inferred from the germline J gene. The V and J genes are TRBV20-1 and TRBJ2-6, with 12 bases identical to TRBD2. CDR3 length: 16 amino acids. The ends lost 4 bases at V and 3 bases at J; junction bases unmatched: 4. Germline V lookup: CDR1 DFQATT, CDR2 SNEGSKA (reference sequence). The chain's CDR3 is CSAISGLAGGANVLTF. Incomplete CDR3 DNA: TGCAGTGCTATCTCGGGACTAGCGGGTGGGGCCAACGTC.